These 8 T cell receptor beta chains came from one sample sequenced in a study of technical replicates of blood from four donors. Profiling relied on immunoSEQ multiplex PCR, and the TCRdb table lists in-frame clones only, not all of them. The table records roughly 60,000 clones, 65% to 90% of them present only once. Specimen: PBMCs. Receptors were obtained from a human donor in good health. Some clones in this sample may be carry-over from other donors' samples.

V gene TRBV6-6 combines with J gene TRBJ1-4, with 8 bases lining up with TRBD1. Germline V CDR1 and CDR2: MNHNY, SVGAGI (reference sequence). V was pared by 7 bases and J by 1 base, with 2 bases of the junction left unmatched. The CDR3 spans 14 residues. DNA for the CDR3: TGTGCCAGCACCGGACAGGGAACTAATGAAAAACTGTTTTTT. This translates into CASTGQGTNEKLFF.

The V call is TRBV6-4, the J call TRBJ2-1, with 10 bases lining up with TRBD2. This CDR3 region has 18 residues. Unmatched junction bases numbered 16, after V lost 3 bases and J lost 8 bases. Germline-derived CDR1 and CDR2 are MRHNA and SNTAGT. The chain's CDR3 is CASSEGFVSSGSRYEQFF. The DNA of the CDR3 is TGTGCCAGCAGTGAGGGTTTTGTTTCTAGCGGGAGTAGATATGAGCAGTTCTTC.

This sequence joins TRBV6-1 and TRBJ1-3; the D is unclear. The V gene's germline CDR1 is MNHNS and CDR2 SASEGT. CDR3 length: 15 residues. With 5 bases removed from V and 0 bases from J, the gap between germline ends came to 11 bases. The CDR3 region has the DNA TGTGCCAGCAGTACGACTGTTAGCTCTGGAAACACCATATATTTT. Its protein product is CASSTTVSSGNTIYF.

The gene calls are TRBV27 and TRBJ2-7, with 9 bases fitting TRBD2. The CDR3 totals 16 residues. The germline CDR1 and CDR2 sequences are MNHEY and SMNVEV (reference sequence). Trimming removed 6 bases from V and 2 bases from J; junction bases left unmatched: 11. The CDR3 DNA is TGTGCCAGCAGCCCGGGGAGCGGGAGGAACACCTACGAGCAGTACTTC. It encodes CASSPGSGRNTYEQYF.

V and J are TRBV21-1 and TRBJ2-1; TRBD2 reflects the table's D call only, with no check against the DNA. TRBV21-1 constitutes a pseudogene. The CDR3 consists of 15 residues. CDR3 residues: CASSQSERCYNEQFF. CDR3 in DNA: TGTGCCAGCAGCCAAAGCGAGCGGTGCTACAATGAGCAGTTCTTC.

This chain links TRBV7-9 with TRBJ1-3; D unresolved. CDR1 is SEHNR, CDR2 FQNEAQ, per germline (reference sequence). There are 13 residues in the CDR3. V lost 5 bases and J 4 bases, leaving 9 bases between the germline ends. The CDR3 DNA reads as TGTGCCAGCAGCCCCCTTCCCGGAAACACCATATATTTT. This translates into CASSPLPGNTIYF.

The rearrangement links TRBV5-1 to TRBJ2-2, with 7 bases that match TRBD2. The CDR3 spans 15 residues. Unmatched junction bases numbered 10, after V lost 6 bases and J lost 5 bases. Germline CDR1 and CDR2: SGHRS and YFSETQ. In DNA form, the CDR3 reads TGCGCCAGCAACATGGACGGACTAGTTACCGGGGAGCTGTTTTTT. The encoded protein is CASNMDGLVTGELFF.

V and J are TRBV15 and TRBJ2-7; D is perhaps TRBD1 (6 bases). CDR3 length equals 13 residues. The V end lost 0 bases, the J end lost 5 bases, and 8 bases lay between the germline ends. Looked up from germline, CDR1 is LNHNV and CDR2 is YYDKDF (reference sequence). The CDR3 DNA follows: TGTGCCACCAGCAGAGAGGGGGCCCACGAGCAGTACTTC. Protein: CATSREGAHEQYF.